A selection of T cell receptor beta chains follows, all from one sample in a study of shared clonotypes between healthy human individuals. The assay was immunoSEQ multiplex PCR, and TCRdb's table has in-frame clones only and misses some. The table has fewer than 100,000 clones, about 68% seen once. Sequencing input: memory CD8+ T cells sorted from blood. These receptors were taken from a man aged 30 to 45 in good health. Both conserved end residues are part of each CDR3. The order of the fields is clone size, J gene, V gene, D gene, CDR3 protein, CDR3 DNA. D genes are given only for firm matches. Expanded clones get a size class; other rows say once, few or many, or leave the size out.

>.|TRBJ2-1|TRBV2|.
CASSEDGSSYNEQFF
TGTGCCAGCAGTGAAGACGGCAGCTCCTACAATGAGCAGTTCTTC
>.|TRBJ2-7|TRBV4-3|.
CASSQAPGESYEQYF
TGCGCCAGCAGCCAAGCCCCAGGGGAATCCTACGAGCAGTACTTC
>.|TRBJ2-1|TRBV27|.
CASKDPARSYNEQFF
TGTGCCAGCAAGGATCCCGCCCGATCCTACAATGAGCAGTTCTTC
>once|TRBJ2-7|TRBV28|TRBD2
CASSSSTSGIYEQYF
TGTGCCAGCAGTTCATCGACTAGCGGGATCTACGAGCAGTACTTC
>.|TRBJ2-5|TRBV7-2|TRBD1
CASSIVGQQETQYF
TGTGCCAGCAGCATAGTGGGACAGCAAGAGACCCAGTACTTC
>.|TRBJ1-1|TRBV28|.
CASSRRGTEAFF
TGTGCCAGCAGTAGGCGAGGAACTGAAGCTTTCTTT
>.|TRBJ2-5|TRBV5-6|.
CASSDRLVGETQYF
TGTGCCAGCAGCGATCGTCTGGTGGGGGAGACCCAGTACTTC
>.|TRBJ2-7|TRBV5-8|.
CASSSLSPREQYF
TGTGCCAGCAGCTCACTCTCTCCCCGCGAGCAGTACTTC
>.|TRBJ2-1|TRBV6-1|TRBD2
CASSQGTSGSHEQFF
TGTGCCAGCAGCCAGGGGACTAGCGGGAGTCATGAGCAGTTCTTC
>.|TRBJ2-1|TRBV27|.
CASSSSPANEQFF
TGTGCCAGCAGTTCCAGTCCGGCTAATGAGCAGTTCTTC
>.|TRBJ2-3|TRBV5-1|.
CASSSRGGESTDTQYF
TGCGCCAGCAGCTCACGTGGCGGGGAGAGCACAGATACGCAGTATTTT
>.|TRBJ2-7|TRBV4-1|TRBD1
CASSQSADRGEEQYF
TGCGCCAGCAGCCAATCAGCGGACAGGGGTGAAGAGCAGTACTTC
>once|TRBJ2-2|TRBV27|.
CASSPPIRALNTGELFF
TGTGCCAGCAGTCCGCCCATTAGGGCCCTGAACACCGGGGAGCTGTTTTTT
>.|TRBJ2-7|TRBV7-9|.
CASSLTPYEQYF
TGTGCTAGCAGCTTAACCCCCTACGAGCAGTACTTC
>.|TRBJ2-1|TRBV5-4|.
CASSTNLNEQFF
TGTGCCAGCAGCACTAACTTAAATGAGCAGTTCTTC
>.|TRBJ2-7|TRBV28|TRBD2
CASSYTSGSRPYEQYF
TGTGCCAGCAGTTACACTAGCGGGAGCCGCCCCTACGAGCAGTACTTC
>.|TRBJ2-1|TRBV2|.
CASSQTGFSYNEQFF
TGTGCCAGCAGTCAGACAGGTTTCTCCTACAATGAGCAGTTCTTC
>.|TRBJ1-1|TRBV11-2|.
CASSVIVGNTEAFF
TGTGCCAGCAGCGTTATAGTAGGGAACACTGAAGCTTTCTTT
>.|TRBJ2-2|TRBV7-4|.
CASSPPTSGELFF
TGTGCCAGCAGCCCGCCGACTTCCGGGGAGCTGTTTTTT
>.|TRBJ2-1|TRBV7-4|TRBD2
CASSSAGTSGPETYNEQFF
TGTGCCAGCAGCTCGGCCGGGACTAGCGGGCCCGAAACCTACAATGAGCAGTTCTTC
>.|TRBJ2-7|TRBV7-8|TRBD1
CASSPSRGLGSYEQYF
TGTGCCAGCAGCCCCTCAAGGGGGCTGGGCTCCTACGAGCAGTACTTC
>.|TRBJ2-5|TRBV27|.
CATGFLGSAETQYF
TGTGCCACCGGGTTTCTTGGCAGCGCGGAGACCCAGTACTTC
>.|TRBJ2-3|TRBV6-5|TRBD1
CASSFDRGDTQYF
TGTGCCAGCAGTTTCGACAGGGGGGATACGCAGTATTTT
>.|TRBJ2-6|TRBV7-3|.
CASSPPHSGANVLTF
TGTGCCAGCAGCCCCCCTCACTCTGGGGCCAACGTCCTGACTTTC
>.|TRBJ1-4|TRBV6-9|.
CASKDGATQEKLFF
TGTGCCAGCAAGGACGGGGCCACCCAAGAAAAACTGTTTTTT
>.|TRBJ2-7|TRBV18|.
CASSPTWLPYEQYF
TGTGCCAGCTCACCCACCTGGTTACCCTACGAGCAGTACTTC
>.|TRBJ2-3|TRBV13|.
CASSLEVTDTQYF
TGTGCCAGCAGCTTAGAGGTTACAGATACGCAGTATTTT
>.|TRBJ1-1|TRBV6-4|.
CASSDFSWNTEAFF
TGTGCCAGCAGTGACTTTAGTTGGAACACTGAAGCTTTCTTT
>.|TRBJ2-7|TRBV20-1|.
CSAQRKDEQYF
TGCAGTGCCCAACGGAAGGACGAGCAGTACTTC
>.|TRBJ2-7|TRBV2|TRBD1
CAILGTGPSYEQYF
TGTGCCATCCTTGGGACAGGGCCCTCCTACGAGCAGTACTTC
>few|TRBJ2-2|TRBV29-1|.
CSVEDGELFF
TGCAGCGTTGAAGACGGGGAGCTGTTTTTT
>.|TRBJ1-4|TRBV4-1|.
CASSQDPPRGGNEKLFF
TGCGCCAGCAGCCAAGATCCCCCCCGGGGTGGTAATGAAAAACTGTTTTTT
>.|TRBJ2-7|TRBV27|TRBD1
CASSQQGIFYEQYF
TGTGCCAGCAGCCAACAGGGGATATTCTACGAGCAGTACTTC
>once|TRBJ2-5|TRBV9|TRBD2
CASSERTSGRGETQYF
TGTGCCAGCAGCGAAAGGACTAGCGGGAGAGGAGAGACCCAGTACTTC
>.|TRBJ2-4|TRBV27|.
CASSLGGAAGDIQYF
TGTGCCAGCAGTTTGGGGGGCGCCGCTGGTGACATTCAGTACTTC
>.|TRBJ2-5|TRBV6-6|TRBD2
CASSYWREGLETQYF
TGTGCCAGCAGTTACTGGCGGGAGGGCCTGGAGACCCAGTACTTC
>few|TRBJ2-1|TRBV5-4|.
CACLWGASSYNEQFF
TGTGCCTGTCTTTGGGGAGCTAGCTCCTACAATGAGCAGTTCTTC
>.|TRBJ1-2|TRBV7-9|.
CASSLARPGQATLGYGYTF
TGTGCCAGCAGCTTAGCGCGCCCCGGGCAGGCCACTTTGGGGTATGGCTACACCTTC
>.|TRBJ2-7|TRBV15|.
CATSREIGVQAYEQYF
TGTGCCACCAGCAGAGAAATTGGGGTACAAGCCTACGAGCAGTACTTC
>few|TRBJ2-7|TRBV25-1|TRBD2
CASSRGLASTYEQYF
TGTGCCAGCAGCCGGGGACTAGCGTCAACCTACGAGCAGTACTTC
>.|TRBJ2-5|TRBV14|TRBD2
CASSQVGLAGRWETQYF
TGTGCCAGCAGCCAAGTCGGACTAGCGGGTCGTTGGGAGACCCAGTACTTC
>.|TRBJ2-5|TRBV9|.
CASSVDGTLQETQYF
TGTGCCAGCAGCGTAGATGGGACCTTACAAGAGACCCAGTACTTC
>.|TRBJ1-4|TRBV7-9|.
CASSLAGYYEKLFF
TGTGCCAGCAGCTTAGCAGGATACTATGAAAAACTGTTTTTT
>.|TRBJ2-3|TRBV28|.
CASSLDSTRTDTQYF
TGTGCCAGCAGTTTGGACAGCACCCGGACAGATACGCAGTATTTT
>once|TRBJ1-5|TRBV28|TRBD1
CASRGTGAGRPQHF
TGTGCCAGCAGAGGGACAGGGGCTGGTCGACCCCAGCATTTT
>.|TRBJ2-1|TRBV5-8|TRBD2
CASSLLFSSGSNEQFF
TGTGCCAGCAGCTTGCTCTTCTCTAGCGGGAGCAATGAGCAGTTCTTC
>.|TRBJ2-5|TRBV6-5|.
CASSSRSRAQYF
TGTGCCAGCAGTTCCAGGAGTAGGGCCCAGTACTTC
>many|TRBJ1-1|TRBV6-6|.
CASSIQTENTEAFF
TGTGCCAGCAGTATACAGACCGAGAACACTGAAGCTTTCTTT
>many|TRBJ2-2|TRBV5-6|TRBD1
CASSPISRQGAGGELFF
TGTGCCAGCAGCCCAATATCCCGACAGGGGGCCGGCGGGGAGCTGTTTTTT
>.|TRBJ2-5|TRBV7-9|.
CASSYRDKGAVGETQYF
TGTGCCAGCAGTTACAGGGACAAGGGTGCTGTAGGGGAGACCCAGTACTTC
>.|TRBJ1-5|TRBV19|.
CASSIVGIRNQPQHF
TGTGCCAGTAGTATCGTAGGCATCCGGAATCAGCCCCAGCATTTT